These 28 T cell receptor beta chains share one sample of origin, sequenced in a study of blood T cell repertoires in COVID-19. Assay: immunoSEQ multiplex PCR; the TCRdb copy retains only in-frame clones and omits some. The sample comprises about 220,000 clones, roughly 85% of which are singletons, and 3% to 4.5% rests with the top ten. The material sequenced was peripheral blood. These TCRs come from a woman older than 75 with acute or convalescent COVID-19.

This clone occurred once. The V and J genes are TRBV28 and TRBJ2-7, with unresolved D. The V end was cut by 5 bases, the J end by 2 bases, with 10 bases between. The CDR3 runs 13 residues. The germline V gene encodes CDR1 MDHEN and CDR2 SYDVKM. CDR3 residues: CASSVDSPYEQYF. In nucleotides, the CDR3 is TGTGCCAGCAGTGTTGACTCCCCCTACGAGCAGTACTTC.

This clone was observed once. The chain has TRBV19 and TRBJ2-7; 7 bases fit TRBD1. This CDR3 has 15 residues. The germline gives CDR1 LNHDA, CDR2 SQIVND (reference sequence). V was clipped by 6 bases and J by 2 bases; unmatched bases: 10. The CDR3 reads CASSSRQGVAYEQYF. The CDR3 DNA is TGTGCCAGTAGCTCCCGACAGGGAGTCGCCTACGAGCAGTACTTC.

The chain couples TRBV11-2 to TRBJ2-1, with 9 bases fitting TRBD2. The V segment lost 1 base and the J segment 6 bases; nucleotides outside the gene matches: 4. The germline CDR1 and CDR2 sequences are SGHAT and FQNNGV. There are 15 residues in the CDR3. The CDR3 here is CASSLGVAGANEQFF. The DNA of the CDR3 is TGTGCCAGCAGCTTAGGGGTAGCGGGGGCCAATGAGCAGTTCTTC.

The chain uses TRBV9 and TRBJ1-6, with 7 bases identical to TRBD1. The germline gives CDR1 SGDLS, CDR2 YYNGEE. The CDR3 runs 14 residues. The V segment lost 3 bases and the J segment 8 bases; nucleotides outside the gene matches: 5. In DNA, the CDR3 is TGTGCCAGCAGCGGAGGGACAGTTGATTCACCCCTCCACTTT. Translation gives CASSGGTVDSPLHF.

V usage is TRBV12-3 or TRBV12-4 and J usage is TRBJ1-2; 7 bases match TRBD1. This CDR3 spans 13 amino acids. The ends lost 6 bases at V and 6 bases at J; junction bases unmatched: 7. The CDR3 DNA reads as TGTGCCAGCAGAACAGGGGTTCGAGATGGCTACACCTTC. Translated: CASRTGVRDGYTF.

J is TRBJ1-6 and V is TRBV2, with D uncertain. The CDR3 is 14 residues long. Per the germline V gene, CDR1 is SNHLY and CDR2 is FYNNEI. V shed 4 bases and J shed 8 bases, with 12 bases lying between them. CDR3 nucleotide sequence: TGTGCCAGCAGTGTGTTTCCCGGGGATTCACCCCTCCACTTT. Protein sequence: CASSVFPGDSPLHF.

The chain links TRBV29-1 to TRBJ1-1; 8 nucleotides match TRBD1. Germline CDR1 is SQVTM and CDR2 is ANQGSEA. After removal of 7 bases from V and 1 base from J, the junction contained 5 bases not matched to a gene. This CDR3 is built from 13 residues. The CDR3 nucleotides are TGCAGCGGCGTTCAGGGGGCGAACACTGAAGCTTTCTTT. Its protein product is CSGVQGANTEAFF.

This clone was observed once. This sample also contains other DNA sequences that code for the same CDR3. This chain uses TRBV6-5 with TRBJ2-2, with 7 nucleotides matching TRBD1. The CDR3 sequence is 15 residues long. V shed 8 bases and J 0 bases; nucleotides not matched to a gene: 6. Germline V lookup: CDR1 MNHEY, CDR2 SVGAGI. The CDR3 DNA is TGTGCCAGCGGTTCGGGACAGACGAACACCGGGGAGCTGTTTTTT. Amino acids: CASGSGQTNTGELFF.

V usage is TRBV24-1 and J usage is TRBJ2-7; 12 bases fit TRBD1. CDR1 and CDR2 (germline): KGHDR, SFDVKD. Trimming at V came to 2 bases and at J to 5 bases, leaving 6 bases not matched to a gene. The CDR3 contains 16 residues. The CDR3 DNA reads TGTGCCACCAGTGATTGGGACAGGGGGCGCAGTGACGAGCAGTACTTC. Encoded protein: CATSDWDRGRSDEQYF.

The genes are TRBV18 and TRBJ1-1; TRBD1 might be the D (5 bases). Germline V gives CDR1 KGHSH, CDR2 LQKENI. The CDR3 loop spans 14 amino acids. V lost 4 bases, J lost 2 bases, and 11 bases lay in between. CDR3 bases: TGTGCCAGCTCACTCGGGACTACTAACACTGAAGCTTTCTTT. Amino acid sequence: CASSLGTTNTEAFF.

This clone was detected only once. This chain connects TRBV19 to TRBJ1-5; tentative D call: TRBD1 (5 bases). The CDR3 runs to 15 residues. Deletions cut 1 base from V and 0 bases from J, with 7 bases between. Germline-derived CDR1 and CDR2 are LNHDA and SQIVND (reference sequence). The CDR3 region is CASSIGQTSNQPQHF. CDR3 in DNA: TGTGCCAGTAGTATAGGACAGACTAGCAATCAGCCCCAGCATTTT.

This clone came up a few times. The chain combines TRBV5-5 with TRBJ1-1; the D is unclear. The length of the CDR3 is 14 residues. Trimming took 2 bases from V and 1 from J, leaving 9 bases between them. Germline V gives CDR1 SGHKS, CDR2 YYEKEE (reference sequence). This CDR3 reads CASSLHGKNTEAFF. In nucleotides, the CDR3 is TGTGCCAGCAGCTTACATGGCAAGAACACTGAAGCTTTCTTT.

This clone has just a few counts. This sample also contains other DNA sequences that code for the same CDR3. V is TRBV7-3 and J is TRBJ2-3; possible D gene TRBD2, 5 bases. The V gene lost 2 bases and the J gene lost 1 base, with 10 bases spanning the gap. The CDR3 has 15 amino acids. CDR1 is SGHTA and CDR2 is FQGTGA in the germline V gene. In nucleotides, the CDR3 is TGTGCCAGCAGCTTAGGGCTAGCAGGCACAGATACGCAGTATTTT. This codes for CASSLGLAGTDTQYF. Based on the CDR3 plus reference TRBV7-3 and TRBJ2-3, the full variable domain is GAGVSQTPSNKVTEKGKYVELRCDPISGHTALYWYRQSLGQGPEFLIYFQGTGAADDSGLPNDRFFAVRPEGSVSTLKIQRTERGDSAVYLCASSLGLAGTDTQYFGPGTRLTVL.

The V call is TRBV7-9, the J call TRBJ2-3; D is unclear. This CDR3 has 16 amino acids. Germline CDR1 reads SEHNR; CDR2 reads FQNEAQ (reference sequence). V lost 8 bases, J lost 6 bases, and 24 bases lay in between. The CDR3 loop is CASSLLSTSPSDTQYF. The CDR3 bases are TGTGCCAGCTCCCTTCTGAGTACTTCCCCGTCGGATACGCAGTATTTT.

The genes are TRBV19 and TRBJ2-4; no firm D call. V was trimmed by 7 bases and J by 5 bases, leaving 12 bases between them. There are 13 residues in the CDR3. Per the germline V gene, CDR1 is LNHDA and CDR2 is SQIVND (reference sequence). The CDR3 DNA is TGTGCCAGTAAGGCATTGGGCCAAAACATTCAGTACTTC. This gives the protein CASKALGQNIQYF.

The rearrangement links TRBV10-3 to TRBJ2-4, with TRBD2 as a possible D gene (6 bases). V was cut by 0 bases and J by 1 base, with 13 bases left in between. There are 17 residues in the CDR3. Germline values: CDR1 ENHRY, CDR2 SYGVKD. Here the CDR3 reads CAISESPRREAKNIQYF. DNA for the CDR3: TGTGCCATCAGTGAGTCTCCTAGGAGGGAGGCCAAAAACATTCAGTACTTC.

The CDR3 is CSVAGGTGTNQPQHF. The CDR3 nucleotides read TGCAGCGTAGCCGGAGGGACAGGGACCAATCAGCCCCAGCATTTT. The chain joins TRBV29-1 to TRBJ1-5, with 9 bases fitting TRBD1. V shed 6 bases, J shed 3 bases, and the junction held 9 bases outside the gene matches. CDR1 is SQVTM, CDR2 ANQGSEA, per germline. CDR3 size: 15 residues.

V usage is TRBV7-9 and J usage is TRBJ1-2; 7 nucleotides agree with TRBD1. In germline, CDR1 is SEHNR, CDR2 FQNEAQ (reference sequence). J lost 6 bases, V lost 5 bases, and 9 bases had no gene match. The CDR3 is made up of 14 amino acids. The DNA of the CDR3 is TGTGCCAGCAGCCGCGGGACAGTCCTTGATGGCTACACCTTC. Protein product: CASSRGTVLDGYTF.

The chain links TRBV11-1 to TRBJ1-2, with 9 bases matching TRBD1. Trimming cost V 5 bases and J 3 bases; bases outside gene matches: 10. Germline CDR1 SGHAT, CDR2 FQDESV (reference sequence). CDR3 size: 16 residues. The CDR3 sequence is CASSQGQGPADYGYTF. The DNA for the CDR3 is TGTGCCAGCAGCCAAGGACAGGGGCCGGCGGACTATGGCTACACCTTC.

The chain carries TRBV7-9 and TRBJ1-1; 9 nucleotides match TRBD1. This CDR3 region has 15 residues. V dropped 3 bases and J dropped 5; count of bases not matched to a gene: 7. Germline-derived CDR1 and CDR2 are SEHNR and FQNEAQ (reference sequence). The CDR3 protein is CASSLFRDRDTEAFF. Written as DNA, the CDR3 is TGTGCCAGCAGCTTGTTCCGGGACAGGGATACTGAAGCTTTCTTT.

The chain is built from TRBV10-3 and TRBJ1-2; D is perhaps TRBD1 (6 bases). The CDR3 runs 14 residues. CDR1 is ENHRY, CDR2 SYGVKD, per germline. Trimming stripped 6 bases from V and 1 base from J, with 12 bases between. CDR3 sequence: CAIRDRSVNYGYTF. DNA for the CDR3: TGTGCCATCAGAGACAGGAGCGTTAACTATGGCTACACCTTC.

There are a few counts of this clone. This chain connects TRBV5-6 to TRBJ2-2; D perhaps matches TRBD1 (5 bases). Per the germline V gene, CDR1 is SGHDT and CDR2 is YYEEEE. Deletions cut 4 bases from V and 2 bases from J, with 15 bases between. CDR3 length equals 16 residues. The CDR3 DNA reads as TGTGCCAGCAGCGCTATTACAGGTTTTAACACCGGGGAGCTGTTTTTT. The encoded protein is CASSAITGFNTGELFF.

The chain's CDR3 is CASSQDRGEWADTQYF. In DNA, the CDR3 is TGTGCCAGCAGCCAAGACAGGGGGGAATGGGCAGATACGCAGTATTTT. The chain has TRBV3-1 (or the pseudogene TRBV3-2) and TRBJ2-3; D possibly corresponds to TRBD1 (7 bases). V was trimmed by 0 bases and J by 4 bases, leaving 14 bases between them. Germline V gene data show CDR1 as LGHDT and CDR2 as YNNKEL (reference sequence). The CDR3 has 16 amino acids.

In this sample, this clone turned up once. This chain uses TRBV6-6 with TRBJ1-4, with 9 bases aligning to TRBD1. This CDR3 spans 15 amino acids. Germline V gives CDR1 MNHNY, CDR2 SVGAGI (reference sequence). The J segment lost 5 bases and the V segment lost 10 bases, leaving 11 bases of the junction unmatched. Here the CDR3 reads CATLNSGQGNEKLFF. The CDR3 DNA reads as TGTGCCACCCTAAACTCCGGACAGGGGAATGAAAAACTGTTTTTT.

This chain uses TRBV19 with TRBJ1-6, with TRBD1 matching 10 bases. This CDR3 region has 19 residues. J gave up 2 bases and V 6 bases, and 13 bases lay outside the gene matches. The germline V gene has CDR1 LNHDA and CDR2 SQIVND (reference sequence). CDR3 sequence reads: CASSPGTGVRGPYNSPLHF. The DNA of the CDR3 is TGTGCCAGTAGCCCTGGGACAGGGGTTCGCGGCCCCTATAATTCACCCCTCCACTTT. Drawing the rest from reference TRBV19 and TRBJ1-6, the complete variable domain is DGGITQSPKYLFRKEGQNVTLSCEQNLNHDAMYWYRQDPGQGLRLIYYSQIVNDFQKGDIAEGYSVSREKKESFPLTVTSAQKNPTAFYLCASSPGTGVRGPYNSPLHFGNGTRLTVT.

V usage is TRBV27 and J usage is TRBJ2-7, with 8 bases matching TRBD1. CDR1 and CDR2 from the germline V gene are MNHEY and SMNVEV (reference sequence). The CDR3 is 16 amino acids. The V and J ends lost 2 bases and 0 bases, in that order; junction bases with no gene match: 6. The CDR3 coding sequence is TGTGCCAGCAGTTTACAGGGACAGGCCAGCTCCTACGAGCAGTACTTC. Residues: CASSLQGQASSYEQYF.

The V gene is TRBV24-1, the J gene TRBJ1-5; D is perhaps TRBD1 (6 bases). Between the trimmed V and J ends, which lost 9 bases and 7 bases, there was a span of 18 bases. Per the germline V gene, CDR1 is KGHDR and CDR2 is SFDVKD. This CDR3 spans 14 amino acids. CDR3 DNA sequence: TGTGCCACCTCTCAAGGGGGAGTAGGGCAGCCCCAGCATTTT. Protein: CATSQGGVGQPQHF.

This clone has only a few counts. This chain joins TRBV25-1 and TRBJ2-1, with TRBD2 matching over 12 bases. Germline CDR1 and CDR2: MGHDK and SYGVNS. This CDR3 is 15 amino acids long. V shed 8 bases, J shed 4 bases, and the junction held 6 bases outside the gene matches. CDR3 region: CASGPSGGAYNEQFF. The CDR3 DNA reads TGTGCCAGCGGCCCTAGCGGGGGGGCGTACAATGAGCAGTTCTTC. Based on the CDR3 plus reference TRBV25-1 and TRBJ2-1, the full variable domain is EADIYQTPRYLVIGTGKKITLECSQTMGHDKMYWYQQDPGMELHLIHYSYGVNSTEKGDLSSESTVSRIRTEHFPLTLESARPSHTSQYLCASGPSGGAYNEQFFGPGTRLTVL.